These T cell receptor beta chains were read from a single sample in a study of control samples from healthy donors and cancer patients. TCRdb's copy holds only in-frame clones and misses some; the assay was immunoSEQ multiplex PCR. The profile shows about 130,000 clones, 80% to 95% of them singletons. The sequenced sample consisted of blood. All receptors come from a man aged 18 to 35 in good health. Both conserved end residues are part of each CDR3. D genes are given only for firm matches. Clone size, where shown, is once, few, many, or a class for clones that have expanded.

v_call	d_call	clone_size	j_call	cdr3_aa	cdr3_nt
TRBV2	TRBD1	.	TRBJ2-3	CASSDGTVTQYF	TGTGCCAGCAGTGATGGGACAGTTACGCAGTATTTT
TRBV21-1	.	.	TRBJ2-3	CASIRTSGSTDTQYF	TGTGCCAGCATAAGGACTAGCGGTAGCACAGATACGCAGTATTTT
TRBV7-8	.	.	TRBJ2-1	CASSLRGPPYDEQFF	TGTGCCAGCAGCTTACGGGGGCCCCCCTATGATGAGCAGTTCTTC
TRBV13	.	.	TRBJ1-6	CASSFTKSPLHF	TGTGCCAGCAGCTTTACCAAGAGTCCCCTCCACTTT
TRBV6-5	.	many	TRBJ1-5	CASSYKPTDQPQHF	TGTGCCAGCAGTTACAAACCGACGGATCAGCCCCAGCATTTT
TRBV9	TRBD2	.	TRBJ2-4	CASSSHRAGGPSRNIQYF	TGTGCCAGCAGCTCCCATCGGGCGGGAGGGCCTAGTCGGAACATTCAGTACTTC
TRBV5-5	.	.	TRBJ2-2	CASSFRARTGELFF	TGTGCCAGCAGCTTTCGGGCGAGAACCGGGGAGCTGTTTTTT
TRBV5-8	.	few	TRBJ2-3	CASSLGQAVDTQYF	TGTGCCAGCAGCTTGGGACAGGCAGTAGATACGCAGTATTTT
TRBV27	.	.	TRBJ1-3	CASSFRKSGNTIYF	TGTGCCAGCAGTTTTCGTAAATCTGGAAACACCATATATTTT
TRBV2	.	.	TRBJ2-1	CASNPLRGHSYNEQFF	TGTGCCAGCAACCCTCTCCGGGGGCACTCCTACAATGAGCAGTTCTTC
TRBV5-1	.	.	TRBJ2-1	CASNRAAGYNEQFF	TGCGCCAGCAACAGAGCGGCAGGGTACAATGAGCAGTTCTTC
TRBV2	.	.	TRBJ2-1	CASSGTRANEQFF	TGTGCCAGCAGTGGAACGAGGGCCAATGAGCAGTTCTTC
TRBV28	.	.	TRBJ1-5	CASSLPPWGSNQPQHF	TGTGCCAGCAGTTTACCCCCCTGGGGGAGCAATCAGCCCCAGCATTTT
TRBV15	.	.	TRBJ2-1	CATSRSTSSSAYNEQFF	TGTGCCACCAGCAGATCAACTAGCAGCTCGGCCTACAATGAGCAGTTCTTC
TRBV2	.	.	TRBJ1-4	CASSEVGGRVEKLFF	TGTGCCAGCAGTGAAGTGGGGGGCAGGGTTGAAAAACTGTTTTTT
TRBV15	.	once	TRBJ1-4	CATSRVFGGRNEKLFF	TGTGCCACCAGCAGAGTATTCGGAGGGAGAAACGAAAAACTGTTTTTT
TRBV6-5	.	.	TRBJ1-2	CASSYSRIGSDGYTF	TGTGCCAGCAGTTACTCGAGAATAGGGTCGGATGGCTACACCTTC
TRBV13	TRBD2	.	TRBJ2-1	CASSTGTSYNEQFF	TGTGCCAGCAGCACCGGGACTAGCTACAATGAGCAGTTCTTC
TRBV7-8	TRBD2	.	TRBJ2-1	CASSPRTSGKDNEQFF	TGTGCCAGCAGCCCCAGGACTAGCGGAAAAGACAATGAGCAGTTCTTC
TRBV7-8	.	.	TRBJ2-1	CASSLGWDTDNEQFF	TGTGCCAGCAGCTTGGGATGGGACACCGACAATGAGCAGTTCTTC
TRBV24-1	.	.	TRBJ1-1	CATSAGGRGSEAFF	TGTGCCACCAGTGCTGGAGGGAGGGGATCTGAAGCTTTCTTT
TRBV6-5	.	.	TRBJ1-5	CASRLQSNQPQHF	TGTGCCAGCAGGCTTCAGAGCAATCAGCCCCAGCATTTT
TRBV5-4	TRBD2	.	TRBJ2-1	CASSAGLAGGHEQFF	TGTGCCAGCAGCGCCGGGCTAGCGGGGGGGCATGAGCAGTTCTTC
TRBV5-1	TRBD1	.	TRBJ1-6	CASSYSGTAENSPLHF	TGCGCCAGCAGCTATTCCGGGACAGCAGAAAATTCACCCCTCCACTTT
TRBV2	.	once	TRBJ1-5	CASSAGQLGNQPQHF	TGTGCCAGCAGCGCCGGACAGCTTGGCAATCAGCCCCAGCATTTT
TRBV16	.	.	TRBJ1-2	CASSQARTVNYGYTF	TGTGCCAGCAGCCAGGCCCGGACAGTGAACTATGGCTACACCTTC
TRBV5-1	.	.	TRBJ1-2	CASSQGQSISGYTF	TGCGCCAGCAGCCAAGGACAGTCAATTAGTGGCTACACCTTC
TRBV6-5	.	once	TRBJ2-1	CASSYPGSYNEQFF	TGTGCCAGCAGTTACCCCGGGAGCTACAATGAGCAGTTCTTC
TRBV6-5	.	.	TRBJ1-4	CASRPRAATEKLFF	TGTGCCAGCAGGCCTCGGGCAGCTACCGAAAAACTGTTTTTT
TRBV14	.	.	TRBJ2-1	CASSQDLGGNEQFF	TGTGCCAGCAGCCAAGATTTGGGGGGCAATGAGCAGTTCTTC
TRBV20-1	.	.	TRBJ2-2	CSASRVWTTSNYTGELYFTGELFF	TGCAGTGCTAGTCGGGTCTGGACCACAAGTAATTACACCGGGGAGCTATATTTCACCGGGGAGCTGTTTTTT
TRBV28	TRBD2	.	TRBJ2-1	CASSSGTSGSSYNEQFF	TGTGCCAGCAGCTCCGGGACTAGCGGGAGCTCCTACAATGAGCAGTTCTTC
TRBV5-1	TRBD1	.	TRBJ2-1	CASSLEGQGSDEQFF	TGCGCCAGCAGCTTGGAAGGACAGGGGTCCGATGAGCAGTTCTTC
TRBV28	.	.	TRBJ1-5	CASSVVSNQPQHF	TGTGCCAGCAGTGTCGTTAGCAATCAGCCCCAGCATTTT
TRBV29-1	TRBD2	.	TRBJ2-3	CSVVAGVGDTQYF	TGCAGCGTTGTAGCGGGGGTTGGAGATACGCAGTATTTT
TRBV4-1	.	.	TRBJ2-7	CASSPTAGRGSWHF	TGCGCCAGCAGCCCCACTGCAGGTAGGGGGAGTTGGCACTTC
TRBV24-1	TRBD1	.	TRBJ2-5	CATSEAGGQQETQYF	TGTGCCACCAGTGAGGCAGGGGGTCAACAAGAGACCCAGTACTTC
TRBV4-2	.	.	TRBJ2-7	CASSQVSGGGTYEQYF	TGTGCCAGCAGCCAAGTATCGGGCGGAGGGACCTACGAGCAGTACTTC
TRBV28	TRBD1	.	TRBJ1-5	CASSLGGTGDQPQHF	TGTGCCAGCAGTTTAGGCGGGACAGGGGATCAGCCCCAGCATTTT
TRBV5-6	TRBD2	.	TRBJ2-3	CASSPLAGSTDTQYF	TGTGCCAGCAGCCCCCTAGCGGGAAGCACAGATACGCAGTATTTT